The next 27 T cell receptor beta chains were all read from a single sample in a study of shared clonotypes between healthy human individuals. Clones were sequenced by immunoSEQ multiplex PCR, and TCRdb holds only the in-frame ones, with some missing. The profile shows 2,500,000 or so clones, 85% to 95% of them singletons. The sequencing sample was made of naive CD4+ T cells from PBMCs. Stated subset: CD45RA+ positively selected. These receptors all stem from a man between 18 and 35 years old in good health. Some clones in this sample may be carry-over from other donors' samples.

The V and J genes are TRBV11-3 and TRBJ2-5, with TRBD2 identical over 12 bases. Losses at the gene ends were 4 bases for V and 1 base for J; bases not matched to a gene: 4. The CDR3 is 16 residues long. Germline-derived CDR1 and CDR2 are SGHNT and YENEEA. The CDR3 sequence is CASSSGLAGPQETQYF. The CDR3 DNA is TGTGCCAGCAGCTCGGGACTAGCGGGCCCCCAAGAGACCCAGTACTTC.

The chain carries TRBV5-1 and TRBJ1-1; 9 positions agree with TRBD1. Germline lookup yields CDR1 SGHRS and CDR2 YFSETQ. The CDR3 length is 14 residues. The ends lost 7 bases at V and 5 bases at J; junction bases unmatched: 9. The CDR3 reads CASGKDRGGTEAFF. The CDR3 coding sequence is TGCGCCAGCGGAAAGGACAGGGGCGGTACTGAAGCTTTCTTT.

Only one count was recorded for this clone. The genes are TRBV6-5 and TRBJ2-7, with D perhaps TRBD2 (6 bases). The CDR3 is made up of 16 amino acids. CDR1 and CDR2 (germline): MNHEY, SVGAGI. V gave up 0 bases and J gave up 0 bases, with 12 bases separating them. The CDR3 region has the DNA TGTGCCAGCAGTTACTCTGGGGGGACCTACTCCTACGAGCAGTACTTC. Protein: CASSYSGGTYSYEQYF.

V and J are TRBV6-1 and TRBJ2-7; D ambiguous. Germline lookup yields CDR1 MNHNS and CDR2 SASEGT. Trimming took 3 bases from V and 3 from J, leaving 9 bases between them. The CDR3 length is 13 residues. CDR3 coding DNA: TGTGCCAGCAGTGAGGCTCTCAACTACGAGCAGTACTTC. It yields the protein CASSEALNYEQYF.

The genes are TRBV19 and TRBJ1-5; D call uncertain. The CDR3 spans 13 residues. Deletions cut 5 bases from V and 3 bases from J, with 8 bases between. Germline CDR1 LNHDA, CDR2 SQIVND (reference sequence). CDR3 nucleotides: TGTGCCAGTAGTGGACGGCCCAATCAGCCCCAGCATTTT. Translating it yields CASSGRPNQPQHF.

V is TRBV6-5 and J is TRBJ2-7; D is undetermined. Per the germline V gene, CDR1 is MNHEY and CDR2 is SVGAGI. The ends were cut back, 7 bases at V and 3 bases at J, with 7 bases in the middle. The CDR3 is 11 amino acids. The CDR3 is CASTRGYEQYF. CDR3 DNA sequence: TGTGCCAGCACCCGAGGCTACGAGCAGTACTTC.

The CDR3 nucleotides are TGTGCCAGCAGCTTAGTTAGTTCTGATACGCAGTATTTT. Translating it yields CASSLVSSDTQYF. The chain has TRBV7-2 and TRBJ2-3; D gene unclear. This CDR3 is built from 13 residues. V was pared by 1 base and J by 6 bases, with 8 bases between. Germline CDR1 SGHTA, CDR2 FQGNSA. The whole variable domain, remainder taken from reference TRBV7-2 and TRBJ2-3, is GAGVSQSPSNKVTEKGKDVELRCDPISGHTALYWYRQSLGQGLEFLIYFQGNSAPDKSGLPSDRFSAERTGGSVSTLTIQRTQQEDSAVYLCASSLVSSDTQYFGPGTRLTVL.

The rearrangement uses TRBV10-3 and TRBJ2-3; D ambiguous. V lost 4 bases, J lost 0 bases, and 17 bases lay in between. The germline V gene has CDR1 ENHRY and CDR2 SYGVKD. The CDR3 totals 17 residues. CDR3 sequence (DNA): TGTGCCATCAGTGGTAGCTCGGCGCCGAAGAGCACAGATACGCAGTATTTT. Encoded protein: CAISGSSAPKSTDTQYF.

This clone has just one count. This chain uses TRBV7-2 with TRBJ2-7, with 12 bases aligning to TRBD1. CDR3 size: 15 residues. V gave up 6 bases and J gave up 6 bases; unmatched junction bases: 9. Germline CDR1 and CDR2: SGHTA and FQGNSA. CDR3 DNA sequence: TGTGCCAGCAGGTCACCGGGACAGGGGGCTCTCGAGCAGTACTTC. Translation gives CASRSPGQGALEQYF.

This chain connects TRBV9 to TRBJ1-1, with D unresolved. Germline V gene sequence: CDR1 SGDLS, CDR2 YYNGEE. CDR3 size: 12 residues. Trimming cost V 2 bases and J 2 bases, with 4 bases left between them. The CDR3 spells CASSVHNTEAFF. The CDR3 nucleotides are TGTGCCAGCAGCGTCCACAACACTGAAGCTTTCTTT.

This clone was recorded at least ten times. DNA of the CDR3: TGTGCCAGCAGTCCCCGGAAAAGCGGCCCCCCTGAGCAGTTCTTC. Encoded protein: CASSPRKSGPPEQFF. V gene TRBV28 combines with J gene TRBJ2-1; perhaps TRBD2 as D (5 bases). The germline CDR1 and CDR2 sequences are MDHEN and SYDVKM. The CDR3 contains 15 residues. The ends were cut back, 5 bases at V and 9 bases at J, with 20 bases in the middle.

Comments on this clone: Other DNA sequences in this sample translate to the same CDR3. The rearrangement uses TRBV9 and TRBJ1-3; D not certain. The V gene's germline CDR1 is SGDLS and CDR2 YYNGEE. Trimming took 0 bases from V and 4 from J, leaving 8 bases between them. This CDR3 region has 14 residues. The DNA of the CDR3 is TGTGCCAGCAGCGTAGCAGGTCCAGGAAACACCATATATTTT. The encoded protein is CASSVAGPGNTIYF.

This chain uses TRBV5-1 with TRBJ2-2; perhaps TRBD1 as D (6 bases). V was cut by 2 bases and J by 8 bases, with 13 bases left in between. This CDR3 spans 14 amino acids. Germline CDR1 is SGHRS and CDR2 is YFSETQ. CDR3 coding DNA: TGCGCCAGCAGCTTCAACAGGGCCCAGGGGGAGCTGTTTTTT. Translated: CASSFNRAQGELFF.

The count of this clone is one. The chain combines TRBV27 with TRBJ2-3, with no clear D. Trimming left V 6 bases short and J 2 bases short, with 15 bases between. The length of the CDR3 is 15 residues. Germline V gene sequence: CDR1 MNHEY, CDR2 SMNVEV (reference sequence). The CDR3 DNA sequence: TGTGCCAGCAGCCCCATCCATGAATTCACAGATACGCAGTATTTT. It yields the protein CASSPIHEFTDTQYF.

This clone was detected once. The chain uses TRBV6-5 and TRBJ2-1; a weak D match, TRBD1 (5 bases). CDR3 length: 13 amino acids. V shed 4 bases and J shed 9 bases, with 13 bases lying between them. Germline lookup yields CDR1 MNHEY and CDR2 SVGAGI. In DNA form, the CDR3 reads TGTGCCAGCAGTTGGGTAGGGGTGGGTGAGCAGTTCTTC. Its protein product is CASSWVGVGEQFF.

The chain has TRBV19 and TRBJ2-7, with D possibly matching TRBD2 (6 bases). Trimming removed 5 bases at V and 5 bases at J, with 16 bases between. Looked up from germline, CDR1 is LNHDA and CDR2 is SQIVND (reference sequence). The CDR3 sequence is 14 residues long. CDR3 amino acids: CASSVRRGEDEQYF. The CDR3 coding sequence is TGTGCCAGTAGTGTGAGGAGGGGAGAAGACGAGCAGTACTTC. The full variable domain, its missing parts supplied by reference TRBV19 and TRBJ2-7, is DGGITQSPKYLFRKEGQNVTLSCEQNLNHDAMYWYRQDPGQGLRLIYYSQIVNDFQKGDIAEGYSVSREKKESFPLTVTSAQKNPTAFYLCASSVRRGEDEQYFGPGTRLTVT.

V is TRBV7-2 and J is TRBJ2-3, with 7 bases identical to TRBD2. Germline CDR1 is SGHTA and CDR2 is FQGNSA. V trimming: 4 bases; J trimming: 2 bases; junction bases outside the gene matches: 9. The CDR3 loop spans 16 amino acids. CDR3 residues: CASSSRAGSTTDTQYF. CDR3 DNA sequence: TGTGCCAGCAGCTCAAGAGCGGGGTCTACCACAGATACGCAGTATTTT.

The chain employs TRBV7-9 and TRBJ1-2; D is undetermined. The CDR3 totals 13 residues. Per the germline V gene, CDR1 is SEHNR and CDR2 is FQNEAQ (reference sequence). The V gene lost 6 bases and the J gene lost 8 bases, with 16 bases spanning the gap. The CDR3, as DNA: TGTGCCAGCAGTCCCCCTGTTGACGGGGGCTACACCTTC. Translation gives CASSPPVDGGYTF.

This chain links TRBV28 with TRBJ2-7; perhaps D is TRBD1 or TRBD2 (5 bases each). Germline CDR1 reads MDHEN; CDR2 reads SYDVKM. With 6 bases removed from V and 0 bases from J, the gap between germline ends came to 18 bases. The CDR3 runs 16 residues. CDR3 sequence (DNA): TGTGCCAGCAGCCTTACGGTCGGGACCACCTCCTACGAGCAGTACTTC. Its translation is CASSLTVGTTSYEQYF.

The chain couples TRBV10-3 to TRBJ1-1; 9 bases are shared with TRBD1. Germline CDR1 ENHRY, CDR2 SYGVKD. V dropped 8 bases and J dropped 0; count of bases not matched to a gene: 10. This CDR3 has 16 residues. CDR3 nucleotides: TGTGCCATCGGTCCGGGACAGGGACGGATGAACACTGAAGCTTTCTTT. This gives the protein CAIGPGQGRMNTEAFF.

J is TRBJ1-1 and V is TRBV7-2; D is possibly TRBD1 (6 bases). Germline values: CDR1 SGHTA, CDR2 FQGNSA. This CDR3 spans 15 amino acids. The V and J ends lost 2 bases and 0 bases respectively, with 10 bases between them. The DNA of the CDR3 is TGTGCCAGCAGCTTAACAGGGACGGTGAACACTGAAGCTTTCTTT. It translates to CASSLTGTVNTEAFF.

As for this clone: Additional DNA sequences in this sample encode the identical CDR3. The chain couples TRBV4-1 to TRBJ2-3; D not resolved. CDR3 length equals 13 residues. V was pared by 2 bases and J by 6 bases, with 9 bases between. Germline V gene data show CDR1 as MGHRA and CDR2 as YSYEKL. CDR3 in DNA: TGCGCCAGCAGCCAACCCGGTCCCGATACGCAGTATTTT. Translating it yields CASSQPGPDTQYF.

This clone was seen only once. This rearrangement joins TRBV5-6 to TRBJ2-5, with TRBD1 matching 10 bases. This CDR3 has 17 residues. The germline V gene has CDR1 SGHDT and CDR2 YYEEEE. The V gene end was trimmed by 3 bases and the J gene end by 7 bases; junction bases not matched to a gene: 15. This CDR3 reads CASSSLNRGQGFGTQYF. The CDR3 DNA sequence: TGTGCCAGCAGCTCACTGAACCGGGGACAGGGGTTCGGGACCCAGTACTTC. Complete variable domain (other parts from reference TRBV5-6 and TRBJ2-5): DAGVTQSPTHLIKTRGQQVTLRCSPKSGHDTVSWYQQALGQGPQFIFQYYEEEERQRGNFPDRFSGHQFPNYSSELNVNALLLGDSALYLCASSSLNRGQGFGTQYFGPGTRLLVL.

This chain connects TRBV19 to TRBJ2-7, with 9 bases matching TRBD1. From germline, CDR1 is LNHDA and CDR2 SQIVND (reference sequence). After removal of 5 bases from V and 6 bases from J, the junction contained 5 bases not matched to a gene. The CDR3 is 13 amino acids. CDR3 loop: CASSVGQGTEQYF. The CDR3 region has the DNA TGTGCCAGTAGTGTGGGACAGGGAACCGAGCAGTACTTC.

This chain connects TRBV27 to TRBJ2-5; D not resolved. The CDR3 loop spans 14 amino acids. V was clipped by 3 bases and J by 4 bases, with 12 bases between them. The germline gives CDR1 MNHEY, CDR2 SMNVEV (reference sequence). The CDR3 region is CASSFSLGGETQYF. The CDR3 nucleotides are TGTGCCAGCAGTTTTTCCCTAGGTGGAGAGACCCAGTACTTC.

This clone was observed a handful of times. The sample has other DNA sequences that encode this CDR3 too. J is TRBJ1-1 and V is TRBV28, with D perhaps matching TRBD1 (5 bases). Germline lookup yields CDR1 MDHEN and CDR2 SYDVKM. This CDR3 spans 12 amino acids. Trimming stripped 2 bases from V and 5 bases from J, with 6 bases between. The CDR3 spells CASSLTGTEAFF. Here the CDR3 DNA reads TGTGCCAGCAGTTTAACAGGAACTGAAGCTTTCTTT.

The chain combines TRBV2 with TRBJ2-2; TRBD2 aligns across 13 bases. The CDR3 spans 17 residues. The ends lost 8 bases at V and 5 bases at J; junction bases unmatched: 11. CDR1 and CDR2 from the germline V gene are SNHLY and FYNNEI. As DNA, the CDR3 is TGTGCCAGCTCCCACTCCGGACTAGCGGGAGTTACCGGGGAGCTGTTTTTT. This codes for CASSHSGLAGVTGELFF.